Shown below are 29 T cell receptor beta chains from a single sample sequenced in a study of glioma-infiltrating T cells after dendritic cell vaccination. Time point noted: after dendritic cell vaccination, including at tumor progression/relapse. The repertoire was sequenced with immunoSEQ multiplex PCR; TCRdb's copy has only in-frame clones and lacks some. Counted here are 85,000 to 100,000 clones, 65% to 85% occurring once; the ten biggest clones make up around 5.4%. Sequenced material: blood, taken after dendritic cell vaccination. Receptors were obtained from a human donor with glioblastoma.

The V call is TRBV6-6, the J call TRBJ2-1; 8 nucleotides align to TRBD1. CDR3 size: 14 residues. Germline V gives CDR1 MNHNY, CDR2 SVGAGI (reference sequence). J lost 4 bases, V lost 4 bases, and 3 bases had no gene match. CDR3 in amino acids: CASSSRTGYNEQFF. CDR3 coding DNA: TGTGCCAGCAGTTCCAGGACAGGGTACAATGAGCAGTTCTTC.

The chain recombines TRBV27 with TRBJ2-1; 9 bases fit TRBD1. V was pared by 9 bases and J by 2 bases, with 2 bases of the junction left unmatched. CDR3 length: 13 residues. The germline V gene has CDR1 MNHEY and CDR2 SMNVEV (reference sequence). CDR3 loop: CASGQGPYNEQFF. CDR3 sequence (DNA): TGTGCCAGTGGACAGGGGCCCTACAATGAGCAGTTCTTC.

The V call is TRBV30, the J call TRBJ1-2; 9 bases agree with TRBD1. Trimming removed 3 bases from V and 3 bases from J; junction bases left unmatched: 11. Per the germline V gene, CDR1 is GTSNPN and CDR2 is SVGIG (reference sequence). The CDR3 runs 16 residues. CDR3 region: CAWSEFGQGFYYGYTF. CDR3 bases: TGTGCCTGGAGCGAATTTGGACAGGGGTTTTACTATGGCTACACCTTC.

V and J are TRBV18 and TRBJ1-1; D is unresolved. Trimming took off 0 bases at V and 2 bases at J, with 13 bases between the two ends. The CDR3 spans 16 residues. Germline V gene data show CDR1 as KGHSH and CDR2 as LQKENI. CDR3 region: CASSPPGIGGNTEAFF. As DNA, the CDR3 is TGTGCCAGCTCACCACCGGGGATAGGAGGCAACACTGAAGCTTTCTTT.

The chain couples TRBV19 to TRBJ1-3, with a tentative D call TRBD1 (5 bases). Germline V gene data show CDR1 as LNHDA and CDR2 as SQIVND (reference sequence). There are 13 residues in the CDR3. V was trimmed by 9 bases and J by 4 bases, leaving 13 bases between them. CDR3 nucleotides: TGTGCCAGCACGGGGGTAGCAGGAAACACCATATATTTT. It codes for CASTGVAGNTIYF.

This clone was picked up a small number of times. The gene calls are TRBV7-9 and TRBJ2-5; maybe TRBD2 (5 bases). The CDR3 spans 15 residues. The V gene's germline CDR1 is SEHNR and CDR2 FQNEAQ (reference sequence). With 0 bases removed from V and 2 bases from J, the gap between germline ends came to 10 bases. CDR3 nucleotides: TGTGCCAGCAGCTTAGCGAGGGCAGCGCAAGAGACCCAGTACTTC. Its protein is CASSLARAAQETQYF.

V usage is TRBV10-3 and J usage is TRBJ1-3; 8 bases agree with TRBD1. The CDR3 is made up of 14 amino acids. The germline V gene has CDR1 ENHRY and CDR2 SYGVKD. Unmatched junction bases numbered 7, after V lost 10 bases and J lost 2 bases. CDR3 DNA: TGTGCCACTAGTCCAGGGGGCACTGGAAACACCATATATTTT. Its protein is CATSPGGTGNTIYF.

V and J are TRBV5-1 and TRBJ2-7, with 10 bases identical to TRBD1. Germline CDR1 and CDR2: SGHRS and YFSETQ. The ends lost 0 bases at V and 2 bases at J; junction bases unmatched: 2. CDR3 length: 15 residues. For the CDR3, the DNA is TGCGCCAGCAGCTTGGTGGGGACAGGGGCCTACGAGCAGTACTTC. As protein: CASSLVGTGAYEQYF.

This rearrangement joins TRBV9 to TRBJ2-1; TRBD2 is a possible D gene (5 bases). The germline V and J ends were trimmed by 0 bases and 2 bases, with 9 bases remaining between them. The CDR3 consists of 15 residues. Germline V gene lookup returns CDR1 SGDLS and CDR2 YYNGEE. CDR3 coding DNA: TGTGCCAGCAGCGTAGACGGGAATACCTACAATGAGCAGTTCTTC. Protein sequence: CASSVDGNTYNEQFF.

V is TRBV19 and J is TRBJ2-2; D remains unclear. The CDR3 has 14 amino acids. Germline V gene data show CDR1 as LNHDA and CDR2 as SQIVND (reference sequence). Trimming shortened V by 9 bases and J by 5 bases, and 16 bases separated the two germline ends. The CDR3 sequence: CASSAGRLTGELFF. Here the CDR3 DNA reads TGTGCCAGCAGTGCTGGCAGGCTAACCGGGGAGCTGTTTTTT. The full variable domain, rest sourced from reference TRBV19 and TRBJ2-2, is DGGITQSPKYLFRKEGQNVTLSCEQNLNHDAMYWYRQDPGQGLRLIYYSQIVNDFQKGDIAEGYSVSREKKESFPLTVTSAQKNPTAFYLCASSAGRLTGELFFGEGSRLTVL.

V is TRBV5-1 and J is TRBJ1-3, with D hard to call. Deletions cut 7 bases from V and 0 bases from J, with 17 bases between. Germline CDR1 reads SGHRS; CDR2 reads YFSETQ. The CDR3 has 16 amino acids. The CDR3 coding sequence is TGCGCCAGCTCTCGTGACGGGAGGAACTCTGGAAACACCATATATTTT. Translating it yields CASSRDGRNSGNTIYF.

The chain is built from TRBV10-3 and TRBJ2-1; TRBD2 matches 10 bases. This CDR3 comprises 14 residues. Germline loops: CDR1 ENHRY, CDR2 SYGVKD. Losses at the gene ends were 6 bases for V and 3 bases for J; bases not matched to a gene: 2. The CDR3 DNA follows: TGTGCCATCAGCAGCGGGAGGGTCTACAATGAGCAGTTCTTC. Its translation: CAISSGRVYNEQFF.

The V and J genes are TRBV6-5 and TRBJ2-2, with D possibly TRBD1 on 6 matching bases. Trimming stripped 3 bases from V and 7 bases from J, with 18 bases between. The CDR3 runs to 16 residues. Germline-derived CDR1 and CDR2 are MNHEY and SVGAGI. The CDR3 DNA reads as TGTGCCAGCAGTTATTTGGGTTTGGGGGCAATCGGGGAGCTGTTTTTT. Encoded protein: CASSYLGLGAIGELFF.

The chain uses TRBV30 and TRBJ2-7; D gene unclear. Germline CDR1 reads GTSNPN; CDR2 reads SVGIG (reference sequence). The CDR3 sequence is 11 residues long. The V end lost 4 bases, the J end lost 6 bases, and 10 bases lay between the germline ends. The CDR3 DNA follows: TGTGCCTGGATGAGTTCCCGCGAGCAGTACTTC. It codes for CAWMSSREQYF. Full variable domain (remainder filled in from reference TRBV30 and TRBJ2-7): SQTIHQWPATLVQPVGSPLSLECTVEGTSNPNLYWYRQAAGRGLQLLFYSVGIGQISSEVPQNLSASRPQDRQFILSSKKLLLSDSGFYLCAWMSSREQYFGPGTRLTVT.

The CDR3 loop reads CASSPRSPGANVLTF. The CDR3 DNA follows: TGTGCCAGCAGCCCGCGGAGTCCTGGGGCCAACGTCCTGACTTTC. The chain joins TRBV7-9 to TRBJ2-6; D unresolved. The germline V gene has CDR1 SEHNR and CDR2 FQNEAQ (reference sequence). Trimming took off 5 bases at V and 2 bases at J, with 10 bases between the two ends. There are 15 residues in the CDR3.

This rearrangement joins TRBV11-2 to TRBJ2-5; TRBD1 agrees at 11 bases. Trimming cost V 3 bases and J 5 bases; bases outside gene matches: 5. CDR1 is SGHAT and CDR2 is FQNNGV in the germline V gene. The CDR3 spans 15 residues. This CDR3 is CASSFGQGARETQYF. Written as DNA, the CDR3 is TGTGCCAGCAGCTTCGGACAGGGGGCGCGGGAGACCCAGTACTTC.

V is TRBV5-1 and J is TRBJ1-2; the D gene is possibly TRBD1 (5 bases). CDR1 is SGHRS, CDR2 YFSETQ, per germline. There are 14 residues in the CDR3. Trimming shortened V by 1 base and J by 7 bases, and 14 bases separated the two germline ends. CDR3: CASSLTQGGGGYTF. CDR3 in DNA: TGCGCCAGCAGCTTGACTCAGGGTGGTGGTGGCTACACCTTC.

The chain joins TRBV5-4 to TRBJ2-3; a weak D match, TRBD2 (6 bases). The CDR3 sequence is 14 residues long. The V and J ends lost 3 bases and 4 bases respectively, with 12 bases between them. Germline CDR1 reads SGHNT; CDR2 reads YYREEE (reference sequence). CDR3 loop: CASSSSSSADTQYF. CDR3 in DNA: TGTGCCAGCAGCTCGTCCTCTAGCGCAGATACGCAGTATTTT.

The CDR3 DNA reads as TGCGCCAGCAGCTTAACAGCGGAACTCTACTACGAGCAGTACTTC. Translated, it gives CASSLTAELYYEQYF. This sequence joins TRBV5-1 and TRBJ2-7; TRBD2 might be the D (5 bases). Trimming took off 2 bases at V and 3 bases at J, with 15 bases between the two ends. From germline, CDR1 is SGHRS and CDR2 YFSETQ. The CDR3 contains 15 residues.

The genes are TRBV19 and TRBJ2-1, with 15 bases that match TRBD2. CDR1 is LNHDA, CDR2 SQIVND, per germline (reference sequence). The CDR3 has 18 amino acids. J was trimmed by 4 bases and V by 4 bases; bases with no gene match: 8. The CDR3 DNA is TGTGCCAGTAGTACAGGACTAGCGGGAGGGTGGGTATACAATGAGCAGTTCTTC. This codes for CASSTGLAGGWVYNEQFF.

The chain links TRBV5-6 to TRBJ2-7; 12 bases line up with TRBD2. In germline, CDR1 is SGHDT, CDR2 YYEEEE. V shed 2 bases, J shed 4 bases, and the junction held 10 bases outside the gene matches. CDR3 length: 17 residues. The chain's CDR3 is CASSFGVGLAGSYEQYF. The CDR3 DNA is TGTGCCAGCAGCTTTGGGGTTGGACTAGCGGGATCTTACGAGCAGTACTTC.

This clone appeared a few times. The chain joins TRBV5-4 to TRBJ1-2; 7 bases agree with TRBD1. The V gene end was trimmed by 5 bases and the J gene end by 2 bases; junction bases not matched to a gene: 9. There are 15 residues in the CDR3. CDR1 is SGHNT, CDR2 YYREEE, per germline (reference sequence). The CDR3 protein is CASRNPGQMNYGYTF. Here the CDR3 DNA reads TGTGCCAGCAGGAATCCGGGACAGATGAACTATGGCTACACCTTC.

The DNA of the CDR3 is TGTGCTAGTGGTTACGTTATCGTGGGGGCAAATTCACCCCTCCACTTT. Protein: CASGYVIVGANSPLHF. The J gene is TRBJ1-6, the V gene TRBV12-5, with a weak D call TRBD1 (6 bases). V was trimmed by 4 bases and J by 7 bases, leaving 17 bases between them. CDR1 is LGHNT and CDR2 is FRNRAP in the germline V gene. The CDR3 runs to 16 residues.

In regard to this clone: Sequence at one end of the junction differs from germline and may be a read error. The genes are TRBV7-7 and TRBJ2-1; the D gene is possibly TRBD2 (6 bases). The CDR3 is 15 amino acids. Germline CDR1 SSHAT, CDR2 FNYEAQ (reference sequence). The CDR3 sequence is CASSPIGSSYNEQFF. CDR3 DNA: TGTGCTAGCAGCCCTATCGGGAGCTCCTACAATGAGCAGTTCTTC.

The chain combines TRBV27 with TRBJ2-5, with D unresolved. Near its end, the DNA agrees better with TRBJ2-7, so the J call may be wrong. The CDR3 runs 14 residues. Per the germline V gene, CDR1 is MNHEY and CDR2 is SMNVEV (reference sequence). This CDR3 is CASSLTAYSYEQYF. The CDR3 DNA reads as TGTGCCAGCAGTCTCACCGCTTACTCCTACGAGCAGTACTTC.

V and J are TRBV30 and TRBJ2-3; D may be TRBD1 (5 bases). This CDR3 region has 15 residues. CDR1 and CDR2 (germline): GTSNPN, SVGIG (reference sequence). Trimming pared 0 bases from V and 2 bases from J, leaving 12 bases between. CDR3 loop: CAWSVGQGSTDTQYF. The CDR3 DNA follows: TGTGCCTGGAGTGTAGGGCAGGGCTCCACAGATACGCAGTATTTT.

This chain links TRBV6-1 with TRBJ2-7; D gene unclear. Per the germline V gene, CDR1 is MNHNS and CDR2 is SASEGT. The CDR3 length is 13 residues. Trimming stripped 7 bases from V and 7 bases from J, with 17 bases between. CDR3 coding DNA: TGTGCCAGCATGATTCTCTCGGTCGGGGAGCAGTACTTC. As protein: CASMILSVGEQYF.

This chain connects TRBV7-9 to TRBJ1-4; TRBD1 matches at 8 bases. CDR1 SEHNR and CDR2 FQNEAQ come from the germline V gene (reference sequence). V shed 5 bases and J 8 bases; nucleotides not matched to a gene: 10. The CDR3 is 15 amino acids. CDR3 DNA sequence: TGTGCCAGCAGCACTGGGACAGGAGCAGGGGAAAAACTGTTTTTT. This sequence encodes CASSTGTGAGEKLFF. Combining the CDR3 with reference TRBV7-9 and TRBJ1-4 gives the whole variable domain DTGVSQNPRHKITKRGQNVTFRCDPISEHNRLYWYRQTLGQGPEFLTYFQNEAQLEKSRLLSDRFSAERPKGSFSTLEIQRTEQGDSAMYLCASSTGTGAGEKLFFGSGTQLSVL.

The gene calls are TRBV6-1 and TRBJ1-1, with 7 bases matching TRBD1. From germline, CDR1 is MNHNS and CDR2 SASEGT. The CDR3 has 13 amino acids. With 2 bases clipped from V and 11 bases from J, the junction kept 8 bases outside the gene matches. In DNA form, the CDR3 reads TGTGCCAGCAGTGAATTGCAGGGGGTCTCGGCTTTCTTT. It is translated as CASSELQGVSAFF.